The sequence of this T cell receptor (beta chain) was determined in a study of PD-L1 blockade in urothelial cancer. Study summary: The number of prior chemotherapy regimens per patient was 0 to 3. Each blood sample yielded a median of about 150,000 T cells. Study-level points and caveats: Tumor-associated clones in blood expanded more at 3 weeks in durable-benefit patients.

Time point meaning: pretreatment peripheral blood. Per-patient samples, pretreatment and on-treatment, numbered 1 to 8. The CDR3 has 14 residues. From germline, CDR1 is MDHEN and CDR2 SYDVKM. Trimming pared 2 bases from V and 0 bases from J, leaving 8 bases between. This clone was counted between two and nine times. Its antigen is currently unknown. Generated by immunoSEQ multiplex PCR, the TCRdb table keeps only in-frame clones and is missing some. In the table there are 75,000 to 95,000 clones, about 85% of which are singletons. The chain carries TRBV28 and TRBJ2-7, with D uncertain. This TCR derives from a man aged 35 to 55 with urothelial cancer. Sequenced material: PBMCs, taken around atezolizumab (anti-PD-L1) treatment. CDR3 sequence reads: CASSLGGRSYEQYF. Written as DNA, the CDR3 is TGTGCCAGCAGTTTAGGCGGTCGCTCCTACGAGCAGTACTTC.